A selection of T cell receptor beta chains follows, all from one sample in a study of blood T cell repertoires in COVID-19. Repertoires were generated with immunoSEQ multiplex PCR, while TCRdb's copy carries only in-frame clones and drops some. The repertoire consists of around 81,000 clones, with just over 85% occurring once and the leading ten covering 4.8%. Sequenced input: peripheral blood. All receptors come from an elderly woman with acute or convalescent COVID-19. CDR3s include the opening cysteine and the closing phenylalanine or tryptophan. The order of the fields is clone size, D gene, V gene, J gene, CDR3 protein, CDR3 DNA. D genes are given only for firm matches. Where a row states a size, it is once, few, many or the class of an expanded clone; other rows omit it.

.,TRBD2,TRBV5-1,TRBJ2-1,CASSPVGSSGGKDEQFF,TGCGCCAGCAGTCCTGTGGGTTCTAGCGGGGGGAAAGACGAGCAGTTCTTC
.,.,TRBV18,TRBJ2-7,CASSPETRQTYEQYF,TGTGCCAGCTCACCAGAGACAAGGCAGACCTACGAGCAGTACTTC
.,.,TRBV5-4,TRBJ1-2,CASSGVGVTGYGYTF,TGTGCCAGCAGCGGGGTTGGGGTTACGGGGTATGGCTACACCTTC
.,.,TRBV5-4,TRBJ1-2,CASSASKGLSGYTF,TGTGCCAGCTCCGCTTCAAAGGGGCTAAGCGGCTACACCTTC
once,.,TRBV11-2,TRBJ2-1,CASSLVGSASSYNEQFF,TGTGCCAGCAGCTTAGTTGGTAGCGCGAGCTCCTACAATGAGCAGTTCTTC
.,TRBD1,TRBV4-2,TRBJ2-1,CASSQVGQGTYNEQFF,TGTGCCAGCAGCCAAGTGGGACAGGGGACCTACAATGAGCAGTTCTTC
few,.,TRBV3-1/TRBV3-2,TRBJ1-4,CASSQDRQNEKLFF,TGTGCCAGCAGCCAAGACCGTCAGAATGAAAAACTGTTTTTT
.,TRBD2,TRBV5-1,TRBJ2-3,CASSNGLAPSTDTQYF,TGCGCCAGCAGCAACGGACTAGCGCCAAGCACAGATACGCAGTATTTT
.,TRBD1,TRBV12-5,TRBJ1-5,CASGLTGGTQHF,TGTGCTAGTGGTTTGACAGGGGGGACCCAGCATTTT
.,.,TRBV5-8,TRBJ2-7,CASSLDYVEQYF,TGTGCCAGCAGCTTGGACTACGTCGAGCAGTACTTC
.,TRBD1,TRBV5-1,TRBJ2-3,CASSLGQGVRDTQYF,TGCGCCAGCAGCTTGGGACAGGGGGTTAGAGATACGCAGTATTTT
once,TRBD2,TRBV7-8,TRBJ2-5,CASSALAGGPGETQYF,TGTGCCAGCAGCGCTCTAGCGGGGGGGCCGGGGGAGACCCAGTACTTC
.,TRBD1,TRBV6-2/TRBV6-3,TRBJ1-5,CASSMDRAPNQPQHF,TGTGCCAGCAGTATGGACAGGGCCCCGAATCAGCCCCAGCATTTT
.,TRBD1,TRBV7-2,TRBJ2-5,CASRRGTGVSETQYF,TGTGCCAGCAGGCGAGGGACAGGGGTATCGGAGACCCAGTACTTC